A selection of T cell receptor beta chains follows, all from one sample in a study of response to subunit inactivated influenza vaccine. TCRdb re-analysed the RT-PCR reads in MiXCR, keeping a single row per CDR3 protein. Among fewer than 600,000 distinct CDR3 sequences listed, more than 7% were seen once. The sequencing used PBMCs from blood, collected less than 30 months after vaccination. The receptors stem from a man between 50 and 75 years old who received an inactivated influenza vaccine. Both conserved end residues are part of each CDR3.

j_gene	v_gene	CDR3aa
TRBJ2-2	TRBV11-2	CASSLSWTGAVTGELFF
TRBJ2-2	TRBV9	CASSVTPGQGSFTGELFF
TRBJ2-1	TRBV7-3	CASSLIGLDDEQFF
TRBJ2-1	TRBV6-5	CASSYSRFNEQFF
TRBJ2-1	TRBV11-1	CASSLETYSRIRHNEQFF
TRBJ2-3	TRBV5-1	CASRGLGAGTDTQYF
TRBJ1-5	TRBV7-8	CASRRQGANQPQHF
TRBJ1-1	TRBV18	CASEAGGAGEAFF
TRBJ1-3	TRBV7-9	CASSFWTGAAGDTIYF
TRBJ2-1	TRBV29-1	CSVEKGFYNEQFF
TRBJ2-3	TRBV7-6	CASSVGGAYFPGDTQYF
TRBJ1-2	TRBV15	CATSRDIVNYGYTF
TRBJ2-1	TRBV5-1	CASSSAFGGGDNEQFF
TRBJ2-2	TRBV5-1	CASSLICRVRTGELFF
TRBJ2-5	TRBV12-3/TRBV12-4	CASSHLDRAETQYF
TRBJ1-1	TRBV5-1	CASSSTGQGMNTEAFF
TRBJ1-5	TRBV3-1	CASSQGDRALYSNQPQHF
TRBJ2-2	TRBV27	CASRKALAGGPGELFF
TRBJ1-3	TRBV29-1	CSVETRRRANTIYF
TRBJ1-5	TRBV12-3/TRBV12-4	CASSSGQGRQPQHF
TRBJ2-1	TRBV20-1	CSARDGTRQFF
TRBJ2-1	TRBV7-2	CASSLLGTSDGGEQFF
TRBJ2-7	TRBV9	CASSVGLAQSYEQYF
TRBJ2-4	TRBV7-9	CASSLEQKNIQYF
TRBJ2-4	TRBV6-5	CASSYVGRTGNIQYF
TRBJ2-3	TRBV7-9	CASSKYQGASTDTQYF
TRBJ2-2	TRBV9	CASSVGIGGRGNTGELFF
TRBJ2-3	TRBV5-4	CASSLPSDTQFF
TRBJ2-2	TRBV20-1	CSAREGGNTGELFF